This T cell receptor (beta chain) was captured by sequencing in a study of siplizumab effects on memory and regulatory T cells (dated by TCRdb to between 2019 and 2020). Background on the whole study: The study looked at the effect of siplizumab, an anti-CD2 antibody, on alloreactive T-cell subsets in allogeneic mixed lymphocyte reactions made from human PBMCs.

Sorted unstimulated T cells, along with proliferating T cells recovered from mixed lymphocyte reactions, underwent TCRbeta CDR3 sequencing. Fresh whole blood from fewer than 12 HLA-typed healthy donors was used to isolate PBMCs. The trim is 5 bases for V and 10 bases for J, with a gap of 15 bases between the germline ends. According to the germline V gene (reference sequence), CDR1 reads LNHDA and CDR2 reads SQIVND. Measured from the cysteine to the phenylalanine, the CDR3 is 13 residues long. This entry keeps only the CDR3 DNA: 39 bases, framed from base 1. Libraries were built with the immunoSEQ multiplex PCR assay. Each sample had around 100,000 TCR templates assayed by the deep sequencing platform. Genomic DNA extracted from sorted T cells was used for TCRbeta CDR3 sequencing. The study's own analysis went as follows. The R programming language was used for clonal analysis of TCRbeta CDR3 data. Alloreactive CD4+ and CD8+ clones were defined by comparing unstimulated samples with post-reaction CFSE-low samples. Regulatory or non-regulatory origin of alloreactive CD4+ clones was assigned by matching sequences to the sorted unstimulated Treg and non-Treg repertoires. TCRdb holds this immuneACCESS table with in-frame rearrangements only. Some clones are missing; in checked studies, unresolved V genes explain under half, and the rest has no known cause. D and trimming were read from the DNA, whereas the V and J calls and clone size are those reported in that table. This sample holds fewer than 130,000 clones; more than 90% were observed only once. Jointly, the top ten make up about 1.5% of the sample.

On this clone itself: Its binding antigen is unknown. Base qualities are not recorded, but no much larger clone differs from it by a single base.

Broader findings and caveats from the paper: Among mappable alloreactive CD4+ clones, an average Treg-derived fraction of less than 70% was observed with siplizumab, compared with roughly 28% in control reactions. Siplizumab significantly lowered the cumulative frequency of alloreactive sequences that could be traced to unstimulated CD4+ memory T cells. Compared with memory T cells, unstimulated naive T cells appeared more diverse, and naive cells seemed to make a substantial contribution to the alloresponse. Roughly 75-95% of proliferating CD4+ or CD8+ clones could not be assigned a naive or memory phenotype. Because sequences at frequencies below about 10^-5 were poorly captured, only a minor fraction of alloreactive clones could be mapped back to unstimulated subsets. Whether proliferating Tregs from siplizumab cultures were suppressive was not functionally confirmed.

This chain is built from TRBV19 and TRBJ1-5; the D gene is not confidently resolved. This sequence originates from a human donor in good health. The sequencing input was CD4+ T cells sorted from blood. Read as DNA, the sequence is TGTGCCAGTAGTCTATCGGGAGGCAAACCCCAGCATTTT. It specifies CASSLSGGKPQHF.